This record covers a single T cell receptor beta chain. The antigen is undetermined. This sample stems from a study of T cells in Graves' hyperthyroidism and ophthalmopathy. Overall study results and limits: Blood also held most thyroid clonotypes expanded beyond 0.001.

Amplification of TCR beta CDR3 regions used RNA as the template. The HTBI primer set served for first-round RT-PCR of the TCR CDR3. One entry per CDR3 protein results from TCRdb running MiXCR on the multiplex PCR reads. The sample has some 600,000 distinct CDR3 sequences, around 46% seen once; the top ten hold roughly 8.2%. The study defined stable Graves' hyperthyroidism as no ophthalmopathy progression within 18 months. Each patient was aged 18 to 65 and had newly diagnosed hyperthyroidism of under 2 months' duration. Pregnant or lactating patients were excluded, as were those with uncontrolled infection or other autoimmune disease. Per germline, CDR1 SGHTA and CDR2 FQGTGA. V gave up 3 bases and J gave up 7 bases, with 15 bases separating them. The length of the CDR3 is 14 residues.

The sequence was obtained from a woman aged 18-29 years with Graves' hyperthyroidism. The sequencing input was peripheral blood or thyroid tissue (not recorded which). The chain is built from TRBV7-3 and TRBJ1-1; a weak D match, TRBD1 (6 bases). The CDR3 reads CASSFGGAEYEAFF. The CDR3 DNA follows: TGTGCCAGCAGCTTCGGGGGGGCCGAGTATGAAGCTTTCTTT.